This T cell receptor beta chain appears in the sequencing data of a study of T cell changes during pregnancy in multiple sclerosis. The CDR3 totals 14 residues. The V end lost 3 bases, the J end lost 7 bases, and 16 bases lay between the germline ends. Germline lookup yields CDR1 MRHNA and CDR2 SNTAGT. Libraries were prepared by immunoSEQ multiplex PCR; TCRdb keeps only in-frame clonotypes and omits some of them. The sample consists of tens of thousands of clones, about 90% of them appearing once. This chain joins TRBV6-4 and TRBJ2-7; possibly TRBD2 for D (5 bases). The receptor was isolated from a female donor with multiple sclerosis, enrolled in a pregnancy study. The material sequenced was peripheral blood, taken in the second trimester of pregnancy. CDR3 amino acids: CASSESGHRGEQYF. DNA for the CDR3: TGTGCCAGCAGTGAAAGCGGCCACCGAGGGGAGCAGTACTTC.